This T cell receptor (beta chain) was sequenced for a study of lymphopenia after photon versus proton radiotherapy. Study-level findings and limits: Authors raise, but do not show, better survival with proton therapy. Relative stability marked proton patients; photon patients lost diversity and naive cells. In patients who died, overall survival fell as post-nadir TCR diversity dropped more. After lymphocyte nadir, photon-treated repertoires showed oligoclonal expansion, especially CD8+ Temra.

A remark on this clone: Its specificity is unknown.

The data were produced by immunoSEQ multiplex PCR, yet TCRdb's version contains in-frame clones alone and is incomplete. Altogether 22,000 or so clones are present, around 90% being singletons, with the ten largest covering around 9%. The TCR was taken from a woman between 65 and 79 years old with pancreatic cancer. Some clones in this sample may be carry-over from other donors' samples. This sample comprised peripheral blood, obtained from a patient treated with proton-based radiotherapy.

For the CDR3, the DNA is TGCGCCAGCAGCCTGGGACTCACACAAGAGACCCAGTACTTC. Translated: CASSLGLTQETQYF. The chain uses TRBV5-1 and TRBJ2-5; TRBD2 is a possible D gene (6 bases). Per germline, CDR1 SGHRS and CDR2 YFSETQ. The CDR3 extends over 14 amino acids. Trimming shortened V by 4 bases and J by 2 bases, and 12 bases separated the two germline ends.